This TCR beta chain was sequenced in a study of blood T cell repertoires in COVID-19. Study-wide context: The origin of the acute and convalescent COVID-19 samples was the United States, Italy and Spain. T cells, B-cell-depleted T cells, or PBMCs provided the cDNA or gDNA that served as material.

In its sample, this clone was seen a few times. Per the authors' pipeline: Researchers report that nucleated cell counts were estimated from reference gene primer amplification. TCRdb's copy holds only in-frame clones and misses some; the assay was immunoSEQ multiplex PCR. V, J and clone size reflect that table, while D and trimming were determined from the DNA. Of around 170,000 clones in the sample, about four fifths were seen once. Germline loops: CDR1 MGHRA, CDR2 YSYEKL. CDR3 length: 14 amino acids. V lost 4 bases to trimming and J lost 0 bases, with 10 bases between them. The TCR originated in a woman of 80 years or more with acute or convalescent COVID-19. J is TRBJ2-7 and V is TRBV4-1; D is possibly TRBD1 (6 bases). The specimen sequenced was peripheral blood. The CDR3: CASSLLGGSYEQYF. The CDR3 DNA is TGCGCCAGCAGCCTGTTAGGGGGCTCCTACGAGCAGTACTTC.